Presented here are 8 T cell receptor beta chains from one specimen sequenced in a study of blood T cell repertoires in COVID-19. Here immunoSEQ multiplex PCR was the method, and the copy in TCRdb shows in-frame clones only, minus some. Among approximately 35,000 clones listed, roughly 82% were seen once. Sample: peripheral blood. These receptors were obtained from a human donor in a cohort sampled during active COVID-19.

This clone appeared a single time. The chain couples TRBV7-6 to TRBJ2-1; D gene uncertain. The CDR3 contains 12 residues. V was cut by 6 bases and J by 7 bases, with 10 bases left in between. CDR1 is SGHVS and CDR2 is FNYEAQ in the germline V gene. DNA of the CDR3: TGTGCCAGCAGATCCTTTGAGAATGAGCAGTTCTTC. This sequence encodes CASRSFENEQFF.

The gene calls are TRBV18 and TRBJ1-2, with 7 bases fitting TRBD1. This CDR3 comprises 14 residues. The germline V gene has CDR1 KGHSH and CDR2 LQKENI. After removal of 4 bases from V and 2 bases from J, the junction contained 4 bases not matched to a gene. This CDR3 is CASSQQGTNYGYTF. CDR3 coding DNA: TGTGCCAGCTCACAACAGGGGACCAACTATGGCTACACCTTC.

The rearrangement joins TRBV2 to TRBJ1-2; tentative D call: TRBD1 (6 bases). Trimming removed 5 bases at V and 6 bases at J, with 16 bases between. The CDR3 contains 14 residues. In germline, CDR1 is SNHLY, CDR2 FYNNEI. Here the CDR3 reads CASSILTGSNGYTF. DNA for the CDR3: TGTGCCAGCAGTATATTAACAGGGTCGAATGGCTACACCTTC.

J is TRBJ2-7 and V is TRBV4-3; tentative D call: TRBD2 (5 bases). V was cut by 2 bases and J by 5 bases, with 10 bases left in between. Germline CDR1 reads LGHNA; CDR2 reads YSLEER. The CDR3 loop spans 13 amino acids. The CDR3 region is CASSQSFSDEQYF. The DNA of the CDR3 is TGCGCCAGCAGCCAATCCTTTAGCGACGAGCAGTACTTC.

V usage is TRBV4-1 and J usage is TRBJ2-2; unclear D gene. This CDR3 region has 14 residues. V lost 4 bases and J lost 3, with 9 bases in between. The germline V gene encodes CDR1 MGHRA and CDR2 YSYEKL. The CDR3 is CASSPGGYTGELFF. The CDR3 coding sequence is TGCGCCAGCAGCCCCGGCGGTTACACCGGGGAGCTGTTTTTT.

This chain uses TRBV7-2 with TRBJ1-4; TRBD1 matches at 7 bases. The V segment lost 8 bases and the J segment 3 bases; nucleotides outside the gene matches: 9. This CDR3 is built from 15 residues. The germline gives CDR1 SGHTA, CDR2 FQGNSA. CDR3 amino acids: CASGTGDGANEKLFF. In DNA, the CDR3 is TGTGCCAGCGGTACAGGGGATGGAGCTAATGAAAAACTGTTTTTT. Complete variable domain (other parts from reference TRBV7-2 and TRBJ1-4): GAGVSQSPSNKVTEKGKDVELRCDPISGHTALYWYRQSLGQGLEFLIYFQGNSAPDKSGLPSDRFSAERTGGSVSTLTIQRTQQEDSAVYLCASGTGDGANEKLFFGSGTQLSVL.

The rearrangement uses TRBV5-5 and TRBJ1-2; the D gene is possibly TRBD1 (6 bases). V dropped 4 bases and J dropped 10 bases, with 11 bases sitting between them. Germline V lookup: CDR1 SGHKS, CDR2 YYEKEE (reference sequence). CDR3 length: 11 residues. CDR3 sequence reads: CASSLTGAYTF. For the CDR3, the DNA is TGTGCCAGCAGCCTGACAGGTGCCTACACCTTC.

The chain recombines TRBV14 with TRBJ2-1; D remains unclear. Germline assignment: CDR1 SGHDN and CDR2 FVKESK. This CDR3 contains 16 residues. With 1 base removed from V and 2 bases from J, the gap between germline ends came to 12 bases. CDR3 in amino acids: CASSQVARTTYNEQFF. For the CDR3, the DNA is TGTGCCAGCAGCCAAGTGGCACGTACAACCTACAATGAGCAGTTCTTC.